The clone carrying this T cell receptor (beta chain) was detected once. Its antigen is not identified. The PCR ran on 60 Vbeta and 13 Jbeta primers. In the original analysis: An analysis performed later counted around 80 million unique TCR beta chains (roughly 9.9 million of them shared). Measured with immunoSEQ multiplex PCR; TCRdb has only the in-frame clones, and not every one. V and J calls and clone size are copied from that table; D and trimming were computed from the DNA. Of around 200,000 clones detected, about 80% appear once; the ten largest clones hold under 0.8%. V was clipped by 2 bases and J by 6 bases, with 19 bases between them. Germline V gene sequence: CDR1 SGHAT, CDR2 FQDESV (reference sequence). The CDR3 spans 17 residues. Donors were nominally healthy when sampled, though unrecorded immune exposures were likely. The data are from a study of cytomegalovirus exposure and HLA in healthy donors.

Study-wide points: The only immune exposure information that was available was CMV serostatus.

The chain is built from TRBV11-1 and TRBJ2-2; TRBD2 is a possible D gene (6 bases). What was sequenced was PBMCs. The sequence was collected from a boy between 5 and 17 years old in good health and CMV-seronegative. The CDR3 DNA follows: TGTGCCAGCAGCTTAAACTCAGCTAGGAGGGGAGCCGGGGAGCTGTTTTTT. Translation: CASSLNSARRGAGELFF.